Each of the 2 T cell receptor beta chains below was sequenced from the same sample in a study of T cell repertoires in cytomegalovirus infection. The antigens of these receptors remain unknown. TCRdb ran MiXCR on the reads and lists one entry per CDR3 protein. Among 550,000 to 700,000 distinct CDR3 sequences, approximately 40% were seen once, and the ten largest hold about 46%. The specimen was cultured PBMCs, collected from culture after CMV antigen stimulation. These receptors were collected from a human donor in good health (CMV status not recorded). Some clones in this sample may be carry-over from other donors' samples.

This clonotype has more than one count but fewer than ten. J is TRBJ2-1 and V is TRBV14, with 9 bases aligning to TRBD2. This CDR3 contains 18 residues. Germline CDR1 SGHDN, CDR2 FVKESK. J gave up 6 bases and V 0 bases, and 12 bases lay outside the gene matches. The CDR3 bases are TGTGCCAGCAGCCAAGATAATGGGCGCGGGGGGGCCGGCAATGAGCAGTTCTTC. Translating it yields CASSQDNGRGGAGNEQFF.

This chain connects TRBV4-3 to TRBJ2-1; no definite D call. Trimming cost V 3 bases and J 5 bases, with 8 bases left between them. This CDR3 is 13 amino acids long. Germline-derived CDR1 and CDR2 are LGHNA and YSLEER. CDR3 nucleotides: TGCGCCAGCAGCCATCTGGGTAACAATGAGCAGTTCTTC. Its protein product is CASSHLGNNEQFF.